This T cell receptor beta chain came from a study of vaccination and CD4 T cells after COVID-19. The CDR3 sequence is 12 residues long. Between the trimmed V and J ends, which lost 5 bases and 1 base, there was a span of 5 bases. CDR1 and CDR2 from the germline V gene are MNHNS and SASEGT. This clonotype showed up just a few times. The antigen remains unidentified. Documented treatment: roughly 10-day PBMC culture with coronavirus spike peptide pools or control peptides (ViraFEST assay). The unexposed donor's CD4+ T cells were collected before the COVID-19 pandemic (2011-2018). The Oncomine TCR Beta short-read assay was applied to DNA of cultured CD4+ T cells. Each CDR3 protein is one row after TCRdb ran MiXCR on the PCR reads. The sample contains roughly 9,200 distinct CDR3 sequences, 34% of which appear only once.

The receptor comes from a human donor in good health. The chain is built from TRBV6-1 and TRBJ1-1, with D uncertain. Input material: CD4+ T cells from blood, cultured in vitro. CDR3 nucleotide sequence: TGTGCCAGCAGTCCGGGGAACACTGAAGCTTTCTTT. Encoded protein: CASSPGNTEAFF.